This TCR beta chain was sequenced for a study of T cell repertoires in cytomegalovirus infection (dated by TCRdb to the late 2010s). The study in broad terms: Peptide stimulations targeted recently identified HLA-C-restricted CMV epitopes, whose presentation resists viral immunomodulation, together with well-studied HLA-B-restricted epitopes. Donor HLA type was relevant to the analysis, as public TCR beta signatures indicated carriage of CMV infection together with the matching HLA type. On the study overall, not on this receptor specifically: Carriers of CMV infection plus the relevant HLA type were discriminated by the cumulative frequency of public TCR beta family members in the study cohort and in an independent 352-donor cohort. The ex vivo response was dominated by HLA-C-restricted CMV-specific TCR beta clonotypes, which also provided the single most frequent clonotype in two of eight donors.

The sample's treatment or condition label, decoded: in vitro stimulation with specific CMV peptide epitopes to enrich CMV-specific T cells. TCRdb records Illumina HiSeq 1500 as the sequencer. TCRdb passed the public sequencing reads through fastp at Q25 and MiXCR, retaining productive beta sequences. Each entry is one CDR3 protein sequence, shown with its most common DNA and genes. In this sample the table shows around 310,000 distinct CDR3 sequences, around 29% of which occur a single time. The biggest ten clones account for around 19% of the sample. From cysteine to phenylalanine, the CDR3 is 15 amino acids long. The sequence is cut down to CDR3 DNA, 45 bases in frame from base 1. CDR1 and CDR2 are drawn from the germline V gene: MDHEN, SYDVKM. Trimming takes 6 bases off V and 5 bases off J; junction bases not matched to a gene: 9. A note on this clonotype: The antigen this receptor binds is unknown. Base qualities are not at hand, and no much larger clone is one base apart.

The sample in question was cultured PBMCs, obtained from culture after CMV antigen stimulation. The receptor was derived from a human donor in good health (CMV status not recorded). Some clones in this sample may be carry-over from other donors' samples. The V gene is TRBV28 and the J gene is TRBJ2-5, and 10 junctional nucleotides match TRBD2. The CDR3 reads CASSKREGRPETQYF. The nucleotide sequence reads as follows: TGTGCCAGCAGCAAGCGGGAGGGCCGCCCTGAGACCCAGTACTTC.